The 30 T cell receptor beta chains reported below all come from one sample, sequenced in a study of shared clonotypes between healthy human individuals. Profiling relied on immunoSEQ multiplex PCR, and the TCRdb table lists in-frame clones only, not all of them. The table includes 2 million to 3 million clones, over 85% detected once. The sequenced material came from naive CD4+ T cells from PBMCs. Subset reported: CD45RA+ positively selected. These receptors all come from a man between 18 and 35 years old in good health. Some clones in this sample may be carry-over from other donors' samples.

The CDR3 spells CASSTDRGPTYEQYF. The CDR3 DNA sequence: TGTGCCAGCAGCACCGACAGGGGCCCGACCTACGAGCAGTACTTC. The chain combines TRBV7-2 with TRBJ2-7; 8 bases match TRBD1. Unmatched junction bases numbered 8, after V lost 5 bases and J lost 2 bases. The V gene's germline CDR1 is SGHTA and CDR2 FQGNSA. This CDR3 is 15 amino acids long.

This rearrangement joins TRBV9 to TRBJ2-4, with 8 bases aligning to TRBD1. CDR3 length equals 19 residues. J was trimmed by 0 bases and V by 4 bases; bases with no gene match: 15. CDR1 and CDR2 from the germline V gene are SGDLS and YYNGEE. The CDR3 bases are TGTGCCAGCAGCCCTCGTCCCGGGACAGGCACCCTAGCCAAAAACATTCAGTACTTC. It translates to CASSPRPGTGTLAKNIQYF.

This clone was seen a single time. In the same sample, other DNA sequences code for this CDR3. The gene calls are TRBV18 and TRBJ1-5; D uncertain. The V and J ends lost 2 bases and 5 bases respectively, with 7 bases between them. Germline V gene data show CDR1 as KGHSH and CDR2 as LQKENI. The CDR3 is 13 residues long. Here the CDR3 DNA reads TGTGCCAGCTCACCAGGGAGGGATCAGCCCCAGCATTTT. Translation: CASSPGRDQPQHF.

The CDR3 DNA reads as TGTGCCAGCAGCCAACGACAGGGGCCCTTGTACGAGCAGTACTTC. It translates to CASSQRQGPLYEQYF. The chain recombines TRBV7-9 with TRBJ2-7; 8 bases match TRBD1. The J segment lost 4 bases and the V segment lost 5 bases, leaving 10 bases of the junction unmatched. CDR3 length equals 15 residues. CDR1 is SEHNR and CDR2 is FQNEAQ in the germline V gene (reference sequence).

V and J are TRBV15 and TRBJ1-4; D is undetermined. The germline V gene has CDR1 LNHNV and CDR2 YYDKDF (reference sequence). With 3 bases removed from V and 4 bases from J, the gap between germline ends came to 3 bases. CDR3 length: 12 residues. The DNA of the CDR3 is TGTGCCACCAGCAGGATTAATGAAAAACTGTTTTTT. Translated: CATSRINEKLFF.

The CDR3 DNA sequence: TGTGCCAGCATGGGCCAGGGGGGGATGTTGCCCCAGCATTTT. Its protein is CASMGQGGMLPQHF. The chain joins TRBV28 to TRBJ1-5; TRBD1 agrees at 7 bases. Germline V gene sequence: CDR1 MDHEN, CDR2 SYDVKM. The V gene end was trimmed by 7 bases and the J gene end by 9 bases; junction bases not matched to a gene: 12. The CDR3 is 14 residues long.

A word on this clone: Other DNA sequences in the same sample also yield this CDR3. The chain is built from TRBV28 and TRBJ1-5; D call uncertain. Germline CDR1 MDHEN, CDR2 SYDVKM. CDR3 length: 13 amino acids. Trimming stripped 5 bases from V and 0 bases from J, with 5 bases between. The CDR3, as DNA: TGTGCCAGCAGTCTGAATAGCAATCAGCCCCAGCATTTT. This codes for CASSLNSNQPQHF.

This clone has just a few counts. The chain links TRBV11-3 to TRBJ1-1, with 8 bases fitting TRBD1. Unmatched junction bases numbered 8, after V lost 4 bases and J lost 10 bases. CDR1 and CDR2 from the germline V gene are SGHNT and YENEEA. This CDR3 comprises 13 residues. CDR3 DNA sequence: TGTGCCAGCAGCTCTGGACAGGGAAGCGCAGCTTTCTTT. It yields the protein CASSSGQGSAAFF.

The gene calls are TRBV7-2 and TRBJ1-2; TRBD1 matches at 9 bases. The germline V gene encodes CDR1 SGHTA and CDR2 FQGNSA. Trimming at V came to 5 bases and at J to 4 bases, leaving 5 bases not matched to a gene. CDR3 length: 14 residues. The CDR3: CASSATGGVYGYTF. CDR3 nucleotides: TGTGCCAGCAGCGCGACAGGGGGGGTCTATGGCTACACCTTC. The variable domain in full, completed from reference TRBV7-2 and TRBJ1-2, reads GAGVSQSPSNKVTEKGKDVELRCDPISGHTALYWYRQSLGQGLEFLIYFQGNSAPDKSGLPSDRFSAERTGGSVSTLTIQRTQQEDSAVYLCASSATGGVYGYTFGSGTRLTVV.

The V call is TRBV11-3, the J call TRBJ2-1; the match to TRBD2 covers 8 bases. J gave up 8 bases and V 3 bases, and 12 bases lay outside the gene matches. This CDR3 has 16 residues. The germline V gene has CDR1 SGHNT and CDR2 YENEEA. This chain's CDR3 is CASSFAPGLGIDEQFF. Written as DNA, the CDR3 is TGTGCCAGCAGCTTTGCTCCGGGACTAGGAATAGATGAGCAGTTCTTC.

A single count supports this clone. The V call is TRBV7-3, the J call TRBJ2-3; 7 nucleotides agree with TRBD2. V was clipped by 2 bases and J by 4 bases; unmatched bases: 3. Germline loops: CDR1 SGHTA, CDR2 FQGTGA. The CDR3 totals 14 residues. CDR3 coding DNA: TGTGCCAGCAGCTTAGCGGGAGTGGCAGATACGCAGTATTTT. This translates into CASSLAGVADTQYF. Complete variable domain (other parts from reference TRBV7-3 and TRBJ2-3): GAGVSQTPSNKVTEKGKYVELRCDPISGHTALYWYRQSLGQGPEFLIYFQGTGAADDSGLPNDRFFAVRPEGSVSTLKIQRTERGDSAVYLCASSLAGVADTQYFGPGTRLTVL.

The chain recombines TRBV14 with TRBJ2-1; D unclear. From germline, CDR1 is SGHDN and CDR2 FVKESK. Trimming shortened V by 0 bases and J by 4 bases, and 10 bases separated the two germline ends. The CDR3 runs to 15 residues. Written as DNA, the CDR3 is TGTGCCAGCAGCCAAGATCTCCCCAGTTACAATGAGCAGTTCTTC. Translation: CASSQDLPSYNEQFF.

This chain joins TRBV6-1 and TRBJ1-4; a possible D gene is TRBD1 (6 bases). Germline V CDR1 and CDR2: MNHNS, SASEGT. The CDR3 has 14 amino acids. V lost 6 bases, J lost 4 bases, and 12 bases lay in between. DNA for the CDR3: TGTGCCAGCAGGACGACAGGTCATAATGAAAAACTGTTTTTT. Translating gives CASRTTGHNEKLFF.

The chain employs TRBV11-3 and TRBJ1-1; the match to TRBD1 covers 8 bases. V lost 5 bases and J lost 9; bases outside the gene matches: 8. This CDR3 contains 13 residues. The V gene's germline CDR1 is SGHNT and CDR2 YENEEA. The CDR3, as DNA: TGTGCCAGCAGCCAGGAACAGGGGGATAAAGCTTTCTTT. Its translation: CASSQEQGDKAFF.

The chain carries TRBV27 and TRBJ2-1; D gene unclear. Germline CDR1 and CDR2: MNHEY and SMNVEV (reference sequence). V shed 5 bases and J shed 1 base, with 12 bases lying between them. The CDR3 loop spans 15 amino acids. The CDR3 is CASSPLGGSYNEQFF. CDR3 coding DNA: TGTGCCAGCAGTCCGTTAGGCGGTTCCTACAATGAGCAGTTCTTC.

This clone has only a few counts. The junction shows a germline mismatch at one end, possibly a read error. Other DNA sequences in the same sample also yield this CDR3. The chain combines TRBV2 with TRBJ1-5, with D possibly TRBD1 on 5 matching bases. CDR1 SNHLY and CDR2 FYNNEI come from the germline V gene. The CDR3 loop spans 12 amino acids. The CDR3 DNA reads as TGTGCCAGTAGTGAGCAGGGACAGCCCCAGCATTTT. Protein sequence: CASSEQGQPQHF.

The rearrangement joins TRBV20-1 to TRBJ1-5; TRBD1 might be the D (6 bases). CDR3 length equals 11 residues. V shed 6 bases and J shed 11 bases, with 14 bases lying between them. CDR1 and CDR2 from the germline V gene are DFQATT and SNEGSKA (reference sequence). The CDR3, as DNA: TGCAGTGCAGGTCGGCAGGGGACCCAGCATTTT. Protein: CSAGRQGTQHF.

The chain employs TRBV19 and TRBJ2-2; D is perhaps TRBD1 or TRBD2 (5 bases each). V lost 3 bases, J lost 3 bases, and 11 bases lay in between. This CDR3 contains 15 residues. The germline V gene has CDR1 LNHDA and CDR2 SQIVND (reference sequence). CDR3 nucleotide sequence: TGTGCCAGTAGTATCAAGGGACCCCACACCGGGGAGCTGTTTTTT. Amino acid sequence: CASSIKGPHTGELFF.

V and J are TRBV28 and TRBJ1-2; possibly TRBD1 for D (6 bases). Trimming took 5 bases from V and 4 from J, leaving 17 bases between them. The CDR3 contains 15 residues. Germline CDR1 MDHEN, CDR2 SYDVKM. CDR3 loop: CASSRGPGAIYGYTF. CDR3 nucleotides: TGTGCCAGCAGTAGAGGGCCAGGGGCAATCTATGGCTACACCTTC.

DNA of the CDR3: TGCGCCACCTCGGACCGAGGGAGAGGGTCCTACAATGAGCAGTTCTTC. Its protein is CATSDRGRGSYNEQFF. The chain carries TRBV5-1 and TRBJ2-1; the D gene is possibly TRBD2 (5 bases). This CDR3 has 16 amino acids. Germline CDR1 and CDR2: SGHRS and YFSETQ. The ends were cut back, 9 bases at V and 1 base at J, with 20 bases in the middle.

The V and J genes are TRBV9 and TRBJ2-3; D not certain. CDR1 is SGDLS and CDR2 is YYNGEE in the germline V gene. This CDR3 comprises 13 residues. V dropped 3 bases and J dropped 2 bases, with 7 bases sitting between them. CDR3 region: CASSEQYTDTQYF. CDR3 nucleotide sequence: TGTGCCAGCAGCGAACAATACACAGATACGCAGTATTTT. Looking up the rest from reference TRBV9 and TRBJ2-3 gives the full variable domain: DSGVTQTPKHLITATGQRVTLRCSPRSGDLSVYWYQQSLDQGLQFLIQYYNGEERAKGNILERFSAQQFPDLHSELNLSSLELGDSALYFCASSEQYTDTQYFGPGTRLTVL.

This clone occurred once. This chain joins TRBV5-1 and TRBJ2-7; D remains unclear. Trimming cost V 0 bases and J 2 bases, with 12 bases left between them. Germline CDR1 and CDR2: SGHRS and YFSETQ. The CDR3 contains 15 residues. The CDR3 sequence is CASSLALGGTYEQYF. The CDR3 DNA reads as TGCGCCAGCAGCTTGGCCCTAGGTGGAACCTACGAGCAGTACTTC.

This chain uses TRBV28 with TRBJ1-1, with 8 bases that match TRBD1. The CDR3 runs 15 residues. Germline trimming cut 7 bases from V and 2 bases from J; bases unmatched to any gene: 9. Germline CDR1 reads MDHEN; CDR2 reads SYDVKM. The CDR3, as DNA: TGTGCCAGCATCGGCGGACAGGGAAGAAACACTGAAGCTTTCTTT. Translation gives CASIGGQGRNTEAFF.

This chain uses TRBV18 with TRBJ2-7; D possibly uses TRBD1 or TRBD2 (5 bases each). V lost 0 bases and J lost 7, with 13 bases in between. The germline CDR1 and CDR2 sequences are KGHSH and LQKENI. The CDR3 totals 14 residues. CDR3 protein: CASSPPRGAGEQYF. The CDR3 coding sequence is TGTGCCAGCTCACCACCGAGGGGCGCGGGTGAGCAGTACTTC.

The rearrangement uses TRBV10-3 and TRBJ2-1; 11 positions agree with TRBD2. Germline V CDR1 and CDR2: ENHRY, SYGVKD. V was pared by 9 bases and J by 9 bases, with 13 bases of the junction left unmatched. There are 15 residues in the CDR3. The CDR3 nucleotides are TGTGCCATGGGGGAAACCGGGACTAGCGGCGGTGAGCAGTTCTTC. Protein product: CAMGETGTSGGEQFF.

The J gene is TRBJ1-4, the V gene TRBV14; 12 nucleotides line up with TRBD1. Per germline, CDR1 SGHDN and CDR2 FVKESK. V shed 1 base, J shed 10 bases, and the junction held 4 bases outside the gene matches. This CDR3 contains 15 residues. In nucleotides, the CDR3 is TGTGCCAGCAGCCAAGTGGGGACAGGGGGCGCAAAACTGTTTTTT. Its translation: CASSQVGTGGAKLFF.

The rearrangement uses TRBV4-1 and TRBJ1-4, with D perhaps matching TRBD1 (6 bases). CDR1 and CDR2 (germline): MGHRA, YSYEKL. Trimming removed 3 bases from V and 2 bases from J, with 13 bases in between. The CDR3 extends over 16 amino acids. The CDR3: CASSQTGPGTNEKLFF. As DNA, the CDR3 is TGCGCCAGCAGCCAGACAGGACCTGGGACTAATGAAAAACTGTTTTTT.

The rearrangement uses TRBV19 and TRBJ2-7; D perhaps matches TRBD1 (6 bases). V was cut by 3 bases and J by 3 bases, with 18 bases left in between. Germline loops: CDR1 LNHDA, CDR2 SQIVND (reference sequence). The CDR3 is 16 residues long. CDR3 nucleotides: TGTGCCAGTAGTATGAGGACCGGACAGCTTCACTACGAGCAGTACTTC. It translates to CASSMRTGQLHYEQYF.

The CDR3: CASSSSPGLGRQYF. In DNA form, the CDR3 reads TGTGCCAGCAGTTCTTCACCAGGACTAGGAAGGCAGTACTTC. V usage is TRBV2 and J usage is TRBJ2-7, with 7 bases lining up with TRBD2. The CDR3 sequence is 14 residues long. V was pared by 5 bases and J by 9 bases, with 13 bases of the junction left unmatched. Germline loops: CDR1 SNHLY, CDR2 FYNNEI.

J is TRBJ2-3 and V is TRBV7-9; 13 bases match TRBD2. V shed 7 bases and J 4 bases; nucleotides not matched to a gene: 8. CDR3 length: 16 amino acids. Germline values: CDR1 SEHNR, CDR2 FQNEAQ (reference sequence). Here the CDR3 DNA reads TGTGCCAGCACCCCGGGACTAGCGGGATTAGCAGATACGCAGTATTTT. This gives the protein CASTPGLAGLADTQYF. The full variable domain, completed using reference TRBV7-9 and TRBJ2-3, is DTGVSQNPRHKITKRGQNVTFRCDPISEHNRLYWYRQTLGQGPEFLTYFQNEAQLEKSRLLSDRFSAERPKGSFSTLEIQRTEQGDSAMYLCASTPGLAGLADTQYFGPGTRLTVL.